The rows below give T cell receptor beta chains drawn from one sample of a study of somatic mutations in cytotoxic T cells in rheumatoid arthritis. This table comes from immunoSEQ multiplex PCR, and its TCRdb copy is limited to in-frame clones, with some not included. The sample holds 17,000 or so clones, 85% seen once. The sample comprised CD8+ T cells sorted from blood. These receptors all stem from a woman in her thirties or forties with rheumatoid arthritis. The CDR3 runs from the conserved cysteine through the conserved F or W. The D gene is left open where the match is weak. The size field is filled for only some rows; it gives once, few, many or a size class.

>TRBV4-1|TRBJ2-2|few|TRBD2
TGCGCCAGCAGCCACAGCGGGAGGGACACCGGGGAGCTGTTTTTT
CASSHSGRDTGELFF
>TRBV5-6|TRBJ2-7|.|TRBD1
TGTGCCAGCATCCTTTCAGGGGGCTCCTACGAGCAGTACTTC
CASILSGGSYEQYF
>TRBV15|TRBJ1-1|.|.
TGTGCCAGCACGGGACACCTGAACACTGAAGCTTTCTTT
CASTGHLNTEAFF
>TRBV18|TRBJ2-1|.|.
TGTGCCAGCTCACGCCGCGGGGCCTACAATGAGCAGTTCTTC
CASSRRGAYNEQFF
>TRBV5-4|TRBJ1-2|.|.
TGTGCCAGCAGCCTTACCCTAGGGAGAAACTATGGCTACACCTTC
CASSLTLGRNYGYTF
>TRBV11-2|TRBJ2-3|.|TRBD2
TGTGCCAGCAGCTCCTGGACTAGCGCCCACACAGATACGCAGTATTTT
CASSSWTSAHTDTQYF
>TRBV19|TRBJ2-1|.|TRBD2
TGTGCCAGTATTCGGACTAGCGGGCCCTACAATGAGCAGTTCTTC
CASIRTSGPYNEQFF
>TRBV6-5|TRBJ2-1|.|.
TGTGCCAGCAGTTACTCGGCGGATGATGAGTTCTTC
CASSYSADDEFF
>TRBV6-6|TRBJ2-1|.|TRBD2
TGTGCCAGCAGTGCCCAAGCGGGAGGGCCAAACAATGAGCAGTTCTTC
CASSAQAGGPNNEQFF
>TRBV6-5|TRBJ2-7|.|.
TGTGCCAGCAGTCAGGAAACAGGGAAGTCCTACGAGCAGTACTTC
CASSQETGKSYEQYF
>TRBV6-1|TRBJ2-7|.|.
TGTGCCAGCAGTGAAGCGCTCGGGTACGGGCAGTACTTC
CASSEALGYGQYF
>TRBV16|TRBJ1-2|few|.
TGTGCCAGCAGCCTGTATCAGGACTATGGCTACACCTTC
CASSLYQDYGYTF
>TRBV4-2|TRBJ1-1|few|.
TGTGCCAGCAGCCAAGTAGGGGCGAACACTGAAGCTTTCTTT
CASSQVGANTEAFF
>TRBV10-1|TRBJ1-5|few|.
TGCGCCAGCAGTGAAGGGGGTCAGCCCCAGCATTTT
CASSEGGQPQHF
>TRBV2|TRBJ2-2|once|TRBD1
TGTGCCATCCCATCGGGATCCGGGACAGCGAACACCGGGGAGCTGTTTTTT
CAIPSGSGTANTGELFF
>TRBV5-8|TRBJ2-7|.|TRBD1
TGTGCCAGCAGCCCGCACAGGGGGGACTACGAGCAGTACTTC
CASSPHRGDYEQYF
>TRBV9|TRBJ1-2|.|TRBD1
TGTGCCAGCAGCGAGGGGACAGGGGGGACCTATGGCTACACCTTC
CASSEGTGGTYGYTF
>TRBV29-1|TRBJ1-2|.|.
TGCAGCGTTGAGGGTGGGGGCCCTGGCTACACCTTC
CSVEGGGPGYTF
>TRBV15|TRBJ2-1|once|TRBD2
TGTGCCACCAGCACAGCAAAAACCGGGACTAGCGGGGTCAATGAGCAGTTCTTC
CATSTAKTGTSGVNEQFF
>TRBV9|TRBJ2-3|.|TRBD2
TGTGCCAGCAGCGTAGTGTCAGTACCGGGACTAGGGGCGACAGATACGCAGTATTTT
CASSVVSVPGLGATDTQYF
>TRBV6-5|TRBJ1-2|.|TRBD1
TGTGCCAGCAGCGATTCGGGGCAGGGGGATGGCTACACCTTC
CASSDSGQGDGYTF
>TRBV27|TRBJ2-7|once|TRBD2
TGTGCCAGCAGTGTCTCTAGCGGGAGAAGCGAGCAGTACTTC
CASSVSSGRSEQYF
>TRBV19|TRBJ2-7|.|TRBD1
TGTGCCAGTAGTATGCGGGACAGGGGAACCTACGAGCAGTACTTC
CASSMRDRGTYEQYF
>TRBV27|TRBJ2-3|.|TRBD2
TGTGCCAGCAGTTTTTCTGCGGGGGGGACCCCAGATACGCAGTATTTT
CASSFSAGGTPDTQYF
>TRBV7-9|TRBJ2-7|.|.
TGTGCCAGCAGCCCACGACAGTCCTACGAGCAGTACTTC
CASSPRQSYEQYF
>TRBV9|TRBJ2-3|medium-sized|TRBD2
TGTGCCAGCAGCGTACAGGAGGGACTAGACCTCACAGATACGCAGTATTTT
CASSVQEGLDLTDTQYF
>TRBV7-8|TRBJ1-1|.|.
TGTGCCAGCAGCAAAGGGGAACCCACTGAAGCTTTCTTT
CASSKGEPTEAFF
>TRBV7-8|TRBJ2-7|.|.
TGTGCCAGCAGCGACAGCCCCTACGAGCAGTACTTC
CASSDSPYEQYF
>TRBV4-1|TRBJ2-1|.|TRBD1
TGCGCCAGCAGCCAAGAGATGGGGACAGACTACAATGAGCAGTTCTTC
CASSQEMGTDYNEQFF
>TRBV11-2|TRBJ2-5|once|TRBD2
TGTGCCAGCAGCTTAGCCCGCGGGGGGGCAGTAGAGACCCAGTACTTC
CASSLARGGAVETQYF
>TRBV7-3|TRBJ2-1|.|.
TGTGCCAGCAGCTTTAGATCGAATGAGCAGTTCTTC
CASSFRSNEQFF
>TRBV4-2|TRBJ2-7|.|.
TGTGCCAGCAGCCAAGCCGGCTACGAGCAGTACTTC
CASSQAGYEQYF
>TRBV5-5|TRBJ2-7|.|.
TGTGCCAGCAGCTTGTACAGGGAATTCTACGAGCAGTACTTC
CASSLYREFYEQYF
>TRBV7-9|TRBJ2-7|.|.
TGTGCCAGCAGCCCGGGGATCCCCGAGCAGTACTTC
CASSPGIPEQYF
>TRBV6-5|TRBJ2-3|few|.
TGTGCCAGCAGTTACGGGAGAGGGGGTCTTGGAGATACGCAGTATTTT
CASSYGRGGLGDTQYF
>TRBV18|TRBJ2-7|.|TRBD1
TGTGCCAGCTCACCGACAGGGAAACGCTACGAGCAGTACTTC
CASSPTGKRYEQYF
>TRBV29-1|TRBJ1-2|.|TRBD1
TGCAGCGTTGACAGTGAGGACAGGTTGAATGGCCACACCTTC
CSVDSEDRLNGHTF
>TRBV2|TRBJ2-7|few|.
TGTGCCAGCAGTGGGGTGAGAGGCAGCTCCTACGAGCAGTACTTC
CASSGVRGSSYEQYF
>TRBV19|TRBJ2-1|.|TRBD2
TGTGCCAGTAGTATTGTACTAGCGGGGGCCGGCATTTACAATGAGCAGTTCTTC
CASSIVLAGAGIYNEQFF
>TRBV7-8|TRBJ2-1|.|TRBD1
TGTGCCAGCAGCCCGGACAGGGGATCGCTGTACCGTGAGCAGTTCTTC
CASSPDRGSLYREQFF
>TRBV6-1|TRBJ2-7|.|TRBD1
TGTGCCAGCATGTTACGGGACAGAGCCTACGAGCAGTACTTC
CASMLRDRAYEQYF
>TRBV11-2|TRBJ2-7|.|.
TGTGCCAGCAGCTCGGGAGTTTGGGGCTACGAGCAGTACTTC
CASSSGVWGYEQYF
>TRBV7-9|TRBJ1-6|.|.
TGTGCCAGCACCCCCGGGGGGCAAAATTCACCCCTCCACTTT
CASTPGGQNSPLHF
>TRBV2|TRBJ2-1|.|.
TGTGCCAGCACATACAATGAGCAGTTCTTC
CASTYNEQFF
>TRBV27|TRBJ1-2|once|.
TGTGCCAGCAGTTCCAGTCCCGCTTATGGCTACACCTTC
CASSSSPAYGYTF
>TRBV6-5|TRBJ2-7|.|.
TGTGCCAGCAGTTCGGGACTCTCCTTAGAGCAGTACTTC
CASSSGLSLEQYF
>TRBV4-1|TRBJ2-7|.|.
TGCGCCAGCAGCCAAGAGGGCGGGACCTCCTACGAGCAGTACTTC
CASSQEGGTSYEQYF
>TRBV27|TRBJ1-1|once|.
TGTGCCAGCAGTGGGAGGGGATGGAACACTGAAGCTTTCTTT
CASSGRGWNTEAFF
>TRBV7-6|TRBJ2-2|.|.
TGTGCCAGCTCGTCGGCGGGCACCGGGGAGCTGTTTTTT
CASSSAGTGELFF
>TRBV6-1|TRBJ1-5|.|.
TGTGCCAGCAGTGAACACTGGACACCCGATCAGCCCCAGCATTTT
CASSEHWTPDQPQHF